Below are 31 T cell receptor beta chains sequenced from a single sample in a study of OX40 agonist ivuxolimab in advanced cancers. The assay was immunoSEQ multiplex PCR, and TCRdb's table has in-frame clones only and misses some. This table holds over 70,000 clones, approximately 87% found once. Source: CD4+ or CD8+ T cells sorted from blood, taken in a trial of the OX40 agonist ivuxolimab. All receptors come from an adult with an advanced solid tumor such as melanoma, head and neck, liver or kidney cancer.

The chain uses TRBV19 and TRBJ2-5, with 10 bases that match TRBD2. CDR1 is LNHDA and CDR2 is SQIVND in the germline V gene (reference sequence). With 6 bases clipped from V and 2 bases from J, the junction kept 9 bases outside the gene matches. There are 16 residues in the CDR3. This CDR3 reads CASRRASGSWQETQYF. The CDR3 DNA reads TGTGCCAGTAGGCGGGCTAGCGGGAGTTGGCAAGAGACCCAGTACTTC. Complete variable domain (other parts from reference TRBV19 and TRBJ2-5): DGGITQSPKYLFRKEGQNVTLSCEQNLNHDAMYWYRQDPGQGLRLIYYSQIVNDFQKGDIAEGYSVSREKKESFPLTVTSAQKNPTAFYLCASRRASGSWQETQYFGPGTRLLVL.

The chain uses TRBV7-2 and TRBJ2-7; perhaps TRBD2 as D (6 bases). CDR1 is SGHTA and CDR2 is FQGNSA in the germline V gene. CDR3 length: 15 amino acids. V lost 2 bases, J lost 1 base, and 12 bases lay in between. Written as DNA, the CDR3 is TGTGCCAGCAGCTTACGGGGGAGGCAATCCTACGAGCAGTACTTC. Protein product: CASSLRGRQSYEQYF.

CDR3 coding DNA: TGTGCCAGCAGCCGACAGGGGGCGAACCCCCGAACCATCTACGAGCAGTACTTC. Translation: CASSRQGANPRTIYEQYF. This chain joins TRBV5-5 and TRBJ2-7, with 10 bases aligning to TRBD1. Trimming cost V 4 bases and J 3 bases; bases outside gene matches: 16. The CDR3 runs 18 residues. The germline CDR1 and CDR2 sequences are SGHKS and YYEKEE (reference sequence).

The chain is built from TRBV5-1 and TRBJ2-7, with TRBD1 matching over 8 bases. The CDR3 is 16 residues long. The V gene end was trimmed by 0 bases and the J gene end by 5 bases; junction bases not matched to a gene: 10. Germline V gene lookup returns CDR1 SGHRS and CDR2 YFSETQ. The CDR3 DNA is TGCGCCAGCAGCTTGGTCCCGGACAGGGCGGGCCACGAGCAGTACTTC. Translating it yields CASSLVPDRAGHEQYF.

The V gene is TRBV10-3, the J gene TRBJ2-7; D is unresolved. Germline values: CDR1 ENHRY, CDR2 SYGVKD. CDR3 length equals 14 residues. Trimming left V 0 bases short and J 2 bases short, with 8 bases between. The CDR3 DNA follows: TGTGCCATCAGTGAGTCTCCCTCAACCTACGAGCAGTACTTC. Protein: CAISESPSTYEQYF.

The chain is built from TRBV19 and TRBJ2-1, with a tentative D call TRBD1 (5 bases). V was cut by 6 bases and J by 3 bases, with 12 bases left in between. This CDR3 contains 14 residues. Per germline, CDR1 LNHDA and CDR2 SQIVND (reference sequence). The CDR3 nucleotides are TGTGCCAGTAGCCCAGGGTACAACTACAATGAGCAGTTCTTC. Amino acids: CASSPGYNYNEQFF.

The chain joins TRBV6-5 to TRBJ2-3; D call uncertain. Trimming took off 8 bases at V and 4 bases at J, with 4 bases between the two ends. Per germline, CDR1 MNHEY and CDR2 SVGAGI. This CDR3 comprises 10 residues. CDR3 region: CASQADTQYF. CDR3 nucleotide sequence: TGTGCCAGCCAGGCAGATACGCAGTATTTT.

The chain employs TRBV7-2 and TRBJ2-2; 11 bases are shared with TRBD1. Germline assignment: CDR1 SGHTA and CDR2 FQGNSA. The length of the CDR3 is 18 residues. Trimming cost V 4 bases and J 5 bases; bases outside gene matches: 12. The CDR3 region is CASSSPGQGVVRTGELFF. CDR3 nucleotide sequence: TGTGCCAGCAGCTCCCCGGGACAGGGGGTCGTGAGGACCGGGGAGCTGTTTTTT.

This clone was observed a single time. The chain has TRBV7-9 and TRBJ2-7, with D possibly TRBD1 on 7 matching bases. Germline V lookup: CDR1 SEHNR, CDR2 FQNEAQ (reference sequence). The CDR3 has 16 amino acids. Trimming pared 5 bases from V and 4 bases from J, leaving 21 bases between. The CDR3 DNA reads TGTGCCAGCAGCGGAGGGGGCCTTATCAAGATTTACGAGCAGTACTTC. This sequence encodes CASSGGGLIKIYEQYF. The variable domain in full, with the rest retrieved from reference TRBV7-9 and TRBJ2-7, is DTGVSQNPRHKITKRGQNVTFRCDPISEHNRLYWYRQTLGQGPEFLTYFQNEAQLEKSRLLSDRFSAERPKGSFSTLEIQRTEQGDSAMYLCASSGGGLIKIYEQYFGPGTRLTVT.

The chain recombines TRBV9 with TRBJ1-2; no clear D. The CDR3 extends over 12 amino acids. Germline V lookup: CDR1 SGDLS, CDR2 YYNGEE. The V end lost 3 bases, the J end lost 8 bases, and 11 bases lay between the germline ends. CDR3 sequence reads: CASSASRFGYTF. The CDR3 DNA reads as TGTGCCAGCAGCGCCTCACGCTTCGGCTACACCTTC.

This clone was seen a single time. This CDR3 reads CASRTGGTDTQYF. DNA of the CDR3: TGTGCCAGTCGGACAGGGGGAACAGATACGCAGTATTTT. The genes are TRBV19 and TRBJ2-3, with 10 nucleotides matching TRBD1. Germline V gene sequence: CDR1 LNHDA, CDR2 SQIVND (reference sequence). Trimming removed 8 bases from V and 3 bases from J; junction bases left unmatched: 2. The CDR3 runs to 13 residues.

This clone was recorded a few times. The rearrangement uses TRBV6-1 and TRBJ1-5, with a weak D call TRBD1 (5 bases). V lost 3 bases and J 7 bases, leaving 13 bases between the germline ends. The CDR3 spans 14 residues. Germline V gene lookup returns CDR1 MNHNS and CDR2 SASEGT. The DNA for the CDR3 is TGTGCCAGCAGTGATAGGCAGGGAGAACAGCCCCAGCATTTT. Translated: CASSDRQGEQPQHF.

This chain connects TRBV19 to TRBJ2-2, with TRBD2 matching 7 bases. CDR3 size: 16 residues. V trimming: 3 bases; J trimming: 5 bases; junction bases outside the gene matches: 9. Germline V gene sequence: CDR1 LNHDA, CDR2 SQIVND (reference sequence). The CDR3 spells CASSIGRAGPTGELFF. CDR3 nucleotide sequence: TGTGCCAGTAGTATTGGGCGAGCGGGGCCGACCGGGGAGCTGTTTTTT. Variable domain in full (rest from reference TRBV19 and TRBJ2-2): DGGITQSPKYLFRKEGQNVTLSCEQNLNHDAMYWYRQDPGQGLRLIYYSQIVNDFQKGDIAEGYSVSREKKESFPLTVTSAQKNPTAFYLCASSIGRAGPTGELFFGEGSRLTVL.

This chain joins TRBV7-3 and TRBJ1-1; maybe TRBD1 (5 bases). Trimming cost V 3 bases and J 0 bases, with 17 bases left between them. CDR3 length: 17 amino acids. Per germline, CDR1 SGHTA and CDR2 FQGTGA. This chain's CDR3 is CASSFRDGPYMNTEAFF. The CDR3 nucleotides read TGTGCCAGCAGCTTCCGGGACGGGCCCTATATGAACACTGAAGCTTTCTTT.

This chain joins TRBV5-8 and TRBJ2-5; 12 bases line up with TRBD1. The CDR3 covers 16 residues. V dropped 4 bases and J dropped 1; count of bases not matched to a gene: 5. Germline V gene sequence: CDR1 SGHTS, CDR2 YDEGEE. CDR3 DNA sequence: TGTGCCAGCAGCCCGGGACAGGGGGCACCCCAAGAGACCCAGTACTTC. Protein sequence: CASSPGQGAPQETQYF.

The genes are TRBV5-1 and TRBJ1-2, with 9 bases matching TRBD1. V lost 5 bases, J lost 6 bases, and 11 bases stayed unmatched. The germline V gene encodes CDR1 SGHRS and CDR2 YFSETQ. The CDR3 has 15 amino acids. The CDR3 loop reads CASSSLTGGADGYTF. The CDR3 DNA follows: TGCGCCAGCAGTTCCCTTACAGGGGGCGCGGATGGCTACACCTTC. Together with reference TRBV5-1 and TRBJ1-2, the CDR3 gives the full variable domain: KAGVTQTPRYLIKTRGQQVTLSCSPISGHRSVSWYQQTPGQGLQFLFEYFSETQRNKGNFPGRFSGRQFSNSRSEMNVSTLELGDSALYLCASSSLTGGADGYTFGSGTRLTVV.

The chain employs TRBV6-5 and TRBJ2-5, with a weak D call TRBD2 (6 bases). Trimming left V 3 bases short and J 2 bases short, with 10 bases between. CDR1 is MNHEY, CDR2 SVGAGI, per germline. The CDR3 sequence is 14 residues long. The CDR3 here is CASSYSGEQETQYF. CDR3 bases: TGTGCCAGCAGTTATTCGGGGGAGCAAGAGACCCAGTACTTC.

The chain has TRBV15 and TRBJ2-1; TRBD2 agrees at 8 bases. CDR3 length: 16 residues. The germline V gene encodes CDR1 LNHNV and CDR2 YYDKDF (reference sequence). With 0 bases clipped from V and 2 bases from J, the junction kept 3 bases outside the gene matches. The CDR3 DNA sequence: TGTGCCACCAGCAGAGATAGCGGGACCCCCTACAATGAGCAGTTCTTC. Encoded protein: CATSRDSGTPYNEQFF.

The chain recombines TRBV29-1 with TRBJ2-3; perhaps TRBD2 as D (5 bases). V dropped 7 bases and J dropped 4 bases, with 15 bases sitting between them. CDR1 is SQVTM, CDR2 ANQGSEA, per germline. CDR3 length equals 13 residues. The CDR3 DNA reads TGCAGCGCTGAGGGCCAGGTCGCAGATACGCAGTATTTT. Protein: CSAEGQVADTQYF.

This chain links TRBV15 with TRBJ2-5, with TRBD2 matching 9 bases. The CDR3 has 17 residues. Trimming took 5 bases from V and 5 from J; bases not matched to a gene: 15. CDR1 LNHNV and CDR2 YYDKDF come from the germline V gene (reference sequence). CDR3 sequence reads: CATSGKRAGGPWETQYF. In nucleotides, the CDR3 is TGTGCCACCAGCGGGAAAAGGGCGGGGGGGCCCTGGGAGACCCAGTACTTC.

The chain combines TRBV7-2 with TRBJ2-1, with 11 bases fitting TRBD2. There are 15 residues in the CDR3. Germline V gene sequence: CDR1 SGHTA, CDR2 FQGNSA. Germline trimming cut 5 bases from V and 6 bases from J; bases unmatched to any gene: 6. DNA of the CDR3: TGTGCCAGCAGCATGACTAGCGGGACTGGCAATGAGCAGTTCTTC. Protein product: CASSMTSGTGNEQFF.

The CDR3 DNA follows: TGCAGCGTTGGGACGGGGGCTAATGAAAAACTGTTTTTT. It yields the protein CSVGTGANEKLFF. The V call is TRBV29-1, the J call TRBJ1-4; maybe TRBD1 (5 bases). Trimming cost V 4 bases and J 3 bases, with 9 bases left between them. Germline V gene sequence: CDR1 SQVTM, CDR2 ANQGSEA. The CDR3 loop spans 13 amino acids.

V gene TRBV6-6 combines with J gene TRBJ1-1, with D possibly TRBD1 on 5 matching bases. CDR1 is MNHNY and CDR2 is SVGAGI in the germline V gene (reference sequence). V was pared by 6 bases and J by 4 bases, with 9 bases between. CDR3 length: 12 residues. The CDR3 sequence: CASSLGATEAFF. CDR3 coding DNA: TGTGCCAGCAGCCTAGGGGCCACTGAAGCTTTCTTT.

This clone was seen once. The rearrangement links TRBV19 to TRBJ2-1, with a tentative D call TRBD2 (7 bases). Germline lookup yields CDR1 LNHDA and CDR2 SQIVND (reference sequence). Trimming took off 1 base at V and 4 bases at J, with 17 bases between the two ends. CDR3 size: 17 residues. The CDR3 DNA follows: TGTGCCAGTAGTATAGGTTTGGGGGGGGCGAGGTACAATGAGCAGTTCTTC. This translates into CASSIGLGGARYNEQFF.

In the case of this clone: Compared with germline, one end of the junction differs, possibly owing to a read error. The chain combines TRBV5-4 with TRBJ2-7; TRBD1 agrees at 9 bases. This CDR3 has 17 amino acids. Germline CDR1 SGHNT, CDR2 YYREEE (reference sequence). CDR3 coding DNA: TGCGCCAGCAGCCAAGATAAGGGGACAGGGTTGCCCTACGAGCAGTACTTC. Translated: CASSQDKGTGLPYEQYF.

The V gene is TRBV11-3, the J gene TRBJ2-2; 16 bases align to TRBD2. The V gene's germline CDR1 is SGHNT and CDR2 YENEEA. This CDR3 comprises 17 residues. J lost 3 bases, V lost 4 bases, and 2 bases had no gene match. This CDR3 reads CASSSGTSGGDTGELFF. DNA for the CDR3: TGTGCCAGCAGCTCCGGGACTAGCGGGGGGGACACCGGGGAGCTGTTTTTT.

V gene TRBV5-1 combines with J gene TRBJ2-5; 9 bases are a match to TRBD1. The CDR3 contains 14 residues. V was pared by 3 bases and J by 5 bases, with 5 bases of the junction left unmatched. The germline V gene has CDR1 SGHRS and CDR2 YFSETQ. CDR3 residues: CASSSGQGGETQYF. The CDR3, as DNA: TGCGCCAGCAGCTCGGGACAGGGTGGGGAGACCCAGTACTTC. Together with reference TRBV5-1 and TRBJ2-5, the CDR3 gives the full variable domain: KAGVTQTPRYLIKTRGQQVTLSCSPISGHRSVSWYQQTPGQGLQFLFEYFSETQRNKGNFPGRFSGRQFSNSRSEMNVSTLELGDSALYLCASSSGQGGETQYFGPGTRLLVL.

V and J are TRBV19 and TRBJ2-7; 10 bases fit TRBD1. CDR1 LNHDA and CDR2 SQIVND come from the germline V gene (reference sequence). The CDR3 runs 15 residues. V gave up 5 bases and J gave up 3 bases; unmatched junction bases: 7. The CDR3 protein is CASSPTGTGVYEQYF. CDR3 coding DNA: TGTGCCAGTAGTCCGACCGGGACAGGGGTCTACGAGCAGTACTTC.

The V gene is TRBV19, the J gene TRBJ1-3; D gene uncertain. V lost 7 bases, J lost 2 bases, and 12 bases lay in between. The CDR3 length is 14 residues. Germline V lookup: CDR1 LNHDA, CDR2 SQIVND (reference sequence). This CDR3 is CASNIPGAGNTIYF. The CDR3 DNA reads as TGTGCCAGTAACATACCGGGAGCTGGAAACACCATATATTTT.

V usage is TRBV6-5 and J usage is TRBJ2-7; the match to TRBD1 covers 8 bases. This CDR3 has 14 residues. Germline V lookup: CDR1 MNHEY, CDR2 SVGAGI. V shed 6 bases and J 5 bases; nucleotides not matched to a gene: 9. The chain's CDR3 is CASRKAGGWDEQYF. The DNA for the CDR3 is TGTGCCAGCAGAAAAGCAGGGGGCTGGGACGAGCAGTACTTC.

The genes are TRBV19 and TRBJ1-2; 12 bases are a match to TRBD1. Trimming at V came to 7 bases and at J to 7 bases, leaving 7 bases not matched to a gene. CDR1 is LNHDA and CDR2 is SQIVND in the germline V gene (reference sequence). The CDR3 is 14 amino acids. CDR3 nucleotide sequence: TGTGCCAGTATGCGGGACAGGGGGCGCGGTGGCTACACCTTC. It codes for CASMRDRGRGGYTF.